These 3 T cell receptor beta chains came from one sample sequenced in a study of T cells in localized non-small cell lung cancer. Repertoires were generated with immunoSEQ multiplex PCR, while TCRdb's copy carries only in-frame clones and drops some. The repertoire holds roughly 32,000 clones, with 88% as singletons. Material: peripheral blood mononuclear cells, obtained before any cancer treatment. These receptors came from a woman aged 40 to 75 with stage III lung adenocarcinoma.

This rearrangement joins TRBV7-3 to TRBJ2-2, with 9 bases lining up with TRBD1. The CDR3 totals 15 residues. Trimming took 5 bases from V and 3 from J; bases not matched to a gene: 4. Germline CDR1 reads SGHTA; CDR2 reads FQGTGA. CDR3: CASSARQGDTGELFF. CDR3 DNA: TGTGCCAGCAGCGCCCGACAGGGGGACACCGGGGAGCTGTTTTTT.

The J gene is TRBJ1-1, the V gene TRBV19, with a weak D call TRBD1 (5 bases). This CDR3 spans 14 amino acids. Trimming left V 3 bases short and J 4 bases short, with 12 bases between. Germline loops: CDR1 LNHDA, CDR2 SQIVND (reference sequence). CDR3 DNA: TGTGCCAGTAGTATGGACGGGAGGGGCACTGAAGCTTTCTTT. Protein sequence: CASSMDGRGTEAFF.

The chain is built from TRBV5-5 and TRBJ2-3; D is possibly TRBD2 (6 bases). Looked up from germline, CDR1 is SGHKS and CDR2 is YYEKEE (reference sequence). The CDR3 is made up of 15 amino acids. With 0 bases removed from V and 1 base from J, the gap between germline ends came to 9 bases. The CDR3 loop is CASSLDGGGTDTQYF. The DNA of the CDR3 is TGTGCCAGCAGCTTGGACGGGGGAGGCACAGATACGCAGTATTTT.